Listed here are 32 T cell receptor beta chains from one sample, sequenced in a study of Graves' ophthalmopathy and Graves' hyperthyroidism. Amplified TCR beta CDR3 regions were obtained using RNA transcripts as template. The library came from an HTBI-primed first-round RT-PCR and a second-round multiplex PCR. Each CDR3 protein gets one entry after TCRdb re-called the multiplex PCR reads with MiXCR. The sample has some 350,000 distinct CDR3 sequences, about a sixth seen once; the top ten hold 2.4%. The specimen sequenced was peripheral blood. The origin of the receptors is an adult woman with stable Graves' hyperthyroidism.

This clonotype was picked up many times. This chain joins TRBV2 and TRBJ2-5; D not resolved. The CDR3 spans 14 residues. The V end was cut by 2 bases, the J end by 5 bases, with 12 bases between. CDR1 is SNHLY and CDR2 is FYNNEI in the germline V gene. CDR3 loop: CASSELRREETQYF. The CDR3 DNA reads as TGTGCCAGCAGTGAATTGCGGAGAGAGGAGACCCAGTACTTC.

This clonotype appeared many times. V usage is TRBV18 and J usage is TRBJ1-1; D remains ambiguous. The V gene's germline CDR1 is KGHSH and CDR2 LQKENI. The CDR3 runs to 13 residues. V was cut by 4 bases and J by 0 bases, with 6 bases left in between. As DNA, the CDR3 is TGTGCCAGCTCACAGGGCATGAACACTGAAGCTTTCTTT. This codes for CASSQGMNTEAFF. Drawing the rest from reference TRBV18 and TRBJ1-1, the complete variable domain is NAGVMQNPRHLVRRRGQEARLRCSPMKGHSHVYWYRQLPEEGLKFMVYLQKENIIDESGMPKERFSAEFPKEGPSILRIQQVVRGDSAAYFCASSQGMNTEAFFGQGTRLTVV.

This clonotype was detected ten times or more. The chain carries TRBV20-1 and TRBJ2-7, with a weak D call TRBD2 (7 bases). Germline-derived CDR1 and CDR2 are DFQATT and SNEGSKA (reference sequence). The CDR3 extends over 14 amino acids. V was pared by 3 bases and J by 2 bases, with 14 bases between. For the CDR3, the DNA is TGCAGTGCTAGGAGGGGGGGGGCCCCCTACGAGCAGTACTTC. This encodes CSARRGGAPYEQYF.

This clonotype was seen a handful of times. In nucleotides, the CDR3 is TGTGCCAGCAGTTACTCAGGACAGGGAGGGCTATTTGGTGAGCAGTTCTTC. Translated: CASSYSGQGGLFGEQFF. The V and J genes are TRBV6-5 and TRBJ2-1, with D perhaps TRBD1 (8 bases). This CDR3 contains 17 residues. Trimming cost V 0 bases and J 9 bases, with 21 bases left between them. Germline V gene lookup returns CDR1 MNHEY and CDR2 SVGAGI.

The sample holds many counts of this clonotype. The rearrangement links TRBV5-1 to TRBJ1-2; D is undetermined. Trimming took off 0 bases at V and 8 bases at J, with 17 bases between the two ends. This CDR3 is 15 amino acids long. The germline V gene has CDR1 SGHRS and CDR2 YFSETQ. The DNA of the CDR3 is TGCGCCAGCAGCTTGGCCTTGGAGGGAGGCCCAGGCTACACCTTC. Amino acids: CASSLALEGGPGYTF. Variable domain in full (rest from reference TRBV5-1 and TRBJ1-2): KAGVTQTPRYLIKTRGQQVTLSCSPISGHRSVSWYQQTPGQGLQFLFEYFSETQRNKGNFPGRFSGRQFSNSRSEMNVSTLELGDSALYLCASSLALEGGPGYTFGSGTRLTVV.

In its sample, this clonotype was seen once. J is TRBJ2-4 and V is TRBV10-2; tentatively, D is TRBD1 or TRBD2 (5 bases each). Trimming took 6 bases from V and 3 from J, leaving 24 bases between them. The V gene's germline CDR1 is WSHSY and CDR2 SAAADI. The CDR3 has 18 residues. DNA for the CDR3: TGCGCCAGCAGCCAAGGCCCGACCGTGGGGGATGGCAAAAACATTCAGTACTTC. It encodes CASSQGPTVGDGKNIQYF.

This clonotype has a count of ten or more. Here the CDR3 DNA reads TGTGCCATCAGTGAGTCAGATCAGCCCCAGCATTTT. It codes for CAISESDQPQHF. This chain links TRBV10-3 with TRBJ1-5; D is ambiguous. This CDR3 contains 12 residues. In germline, CDR1 is ENHRY, CDR2 SYGVKD. The V end lost 0 bases, the J end lost 5 bases, and 2 bases lay between the germline ends.

The V and J genes are TRBV24-1 and TRBJ2-5; the match to TRBD1 covers 8 bases. Germline loops: CDR1 KGHDR, CDR2 SFDVKD. V lost 3 bases, J lost 1 base, and 6 bases stayed unmatched. There are 16 residues in the CDR3. The CDR3: CATSDPQGAIQETQYF. In nucleotides, the CDR3 is TGTGCCACCAGTGATCCGCAGGGGGCAATCCAAGAGACCCAGTACTTC.

This clonotype showed up many times. The rearrangement uses TRBV7-6 and TRBJ2-5; D not resolved. V was clipped by 7 bases and J by 0 bases, with 15 bases between them. The length of the CDR3 is 15 residues. From germline, CDR1 is SGHVS and CDR2 FNYEAQ. The CDR3 spells CASKRTVEYQETQYF. For the CDR3, the DNA is TGTGCCAGCAAGAGAACCGTCGAGTACCAAGAGACCCAGTACTTC.

This clonotype was counted ten times or more. The V gene is TRBV20-1, the J gene TRBJ2-5; 12 nucleotides line up with TRBD2. The germline V gene encodes CDR1 DFQATT and CDR2 SNEGSKA (reference sequence). V lost 3 bases to trimming and J lost 2 bases; unmatched junction nucleotides: 4. The CDR3 sequence is 15 residues long. CDR3 DNA sequence: TGCAGTGCTAGCCTAGCGGGAGGGCCTCAAGAGACCCAGTACTTC. Amino acid sequence: CSASLAGGPQETQYF.

This clonotype appeared a few times. A single base separates this from a much larger clone, so it may be a read error. The chain joins TRBV2 to TRBJ2-7; 8 bases agree with TRBD1. Germline values: CDR1 SNHLY, CDR2 FYNNEI. V dropped 7 bases and J dropped 3; count of bases not matched to a gene: 5. The CDR3 spans 13 residues. The CDR3 nucleotides are TGTGCCAGCAAGACAGGGGAAGGCTACGAGCAGTACTTC. Translating gives CASKTGEGYEQYF.

This clonotype was found many times. The chain recombines TRBV2 with TRBJ1-2; TRBD1 aligns across 7 bases. The V and J ends lost 6 bases and 2 bases, in that order; junction bases with no gene match: 9. This CDR3 has 15 residues. The germline gives CDR1 SNHLY, CDR2 FYNNEI. The CDR3 DNA reads as TGTGCCAGCAGCCACGAGGGGGCAGCCAACTATGGCTACACCTTC. Translating gives CASSHEGAANYGYTF.

This clonotype was counted ten times or more. The chain combines TRBV20-1 with TRBJ2-2; 10 bases agree with TRBD2. The CDR3 spans 17 residues. Per germline, CDR1 DFQATT and CDR2 SNEGSKA (reference sequence). Germline trimming cut 3 bases from V and 1 base from J; bases unmatched to any gene: 8. CDR3 loop: CSARHILAGGNTGELFF. For the CDR3, the DNA is TGCAGTGCTAGGCATATCTTAGCGGGAGGGAACACCGGGGAGCTGTTTTTT.

This clonotype showed up just a few times. The V and J genes are TRBV3-1 and TRBJ2-7; no reliable D call. V was cut by 1 base and J by 2 bases, with 15 bases left in between. The CDR3 runs to 16 residues. Germline V gene sequence: CDR1 LGHDT, CDR2 YNNKEL (reference sequence). The CDR3 region has the DNA TGTGCCAGCAGCCAAGTCCCCAATCATTACACCTACGAGCAGTACTTC. It is translated as CASSQVPNHYTYEQYF.

This clonotype was counted ten times or more. This rearrangement joins TRBV19 to TRBJ2-5; 10 nucleotides agree with TRBD1. The CDR3 is 16 amino acids. Germline V gene sequence: CDR1 LNHDA, CDR2 SQIVND (reference sequence). The J segment lost 4 bases and the V segment lost 4 bases, leaving 9 bases of the junction unmatched. The CDR3 DNA reads as TGTGCCAGTAGTAAAACACCGACAGGGGGCGGAGAGACCCAGTACTTC. Protein product: CASSKTPTGGGETQYF.

The chain employs TRBV6-1 and TRBJ2-5, with TRBD1 identical over 9 bases. Germline V gene lookup returns CDR1 MNHNS and CDR2 SASEGT. This CDR3 is built from 16 residues. V was clipped by 3 bases and J by 4 bases; unmatched bases: 9. The CDR3 bases are TGTGCCAGCAGTGACACGCCGGGACAGGGAAGAGAGACCCAGTACTTC. This encodes CASSDTPGQGRETQYF.

The table lists this clonotype with many counts. The chain carries TRBV20-1 and TRBJ2-7, with 12 nucleotides matching TRBD2. Germline CDR1 reads DFQATT; CDR2 reads SNEGSKA (reference sequence). The CDR3 spans 15 residues. Unmatched junction bases numbered 6, after V lost 2 bases and J lost 4 bases. The CDR3 here is CSARPLAGGLYEQYF. The CDR3 nucleotides are TGCAGTGCTAGACCCCTAGCGGGAGGGTTATACGAGCAGTACTTC.

This clonotype was recorded at least ten times. The J gene is TRBJ2-7, the V gene TRBV10-3; TRBD1 agrees at 8 bases. The ends lost 8 bases at V and 2 bases at J; junction bases unmatched: 8. This CDR3 comprises 14 residues. Germline V gene sequence: CDR1 ENHRY, CDR2 SYGVKD. The CDR3 bases are TGTGCCATCCAGGCAGGGGGCCCACCCTACGAGCAGTACTTC. Its translation is CAIQAGGPPYEQYF.

This clonotype was counted many times. V and J are TRBV2 and TRBJ1-5; weak D call: TRBD1 (5 bases). The CDR3 runs to 13 residues. Trimming cost V 5 bases and J 7 bases, with 12 bases left between them. The germline V gene has CDR1 SNHLY and CDR2 FYNNEI. DNA of the CDR3: TGTGCCAGCAGTCTCAGGGTTCAGCAGCCCCAGCATTTT. This codes for CASSLRVQQPQHF. The whole variable domain, filled in from reference TRBV2 and TRBJ1-5, reads EPEVTQTPSHQVTQMGQEVILRCVPISNHLYFYWYRQILGQKVEFLVSFYNNEISEKSEIFDDQFSVERPDGSNFTLKIRSTKLEDSAMYFCASSLRVQQPQHFGDGTRLSIL.

In its sample, this clonotype was seen many times. This chain uses TRBV10-3 with TRBJ1-2; no clear D. Germline CDR1 reads ENHRY; CDR2 reads SYGVKD. The V and J ends lost 3 bases and 2 bases respectively, with 10 bases between them. The CDR3 loop spans 14 amino acids. For the CDR3, the DNA is TGTGCCATCAGTGACCCCAAATCGAACTATGGCTACACCTTC. Protein product: CAISDPKSNYGYTF.

J is TRBJ2-7 and V is TRBV27, with 14 bases identical to TRBD2. Germline CDR1 MNHEY, CDR2 SMNVEV (reference sequence). J gave up 0 bases and V 4 bases, and 2 bases lay outside the gene matches. The CDR3 length is 16 residues. For the CDR3, the DNA is TGTGCCAGCAGTTGGGGACTAGCGGGGGCCTCCTACGAGCAGTACTTC. Translated: CASSWGLAGASYEQYF.

This chain joins TRBV6-5 and TRBJ2-7; D possibly uses TRBD1 or TRBD2 (6 bases each). The CDR3 length is 10 residues. Germline loops: CDR1 MNHEY, CDR2 SVGAGI. V lost 8 bases and J 7 bases, leaving 9 bases between the germline ends. In nucleotides, the CDR3 is TGTGCCAGCGGGGGGCTAGAGCAGTACTTC. Translating it yields CASGGLEQYF.

This CDR3 reads CASSTLANTEAFF. The CDR3 region has the DNA TGTGCCAGCAGTACCCTCGCGAACACTGAAGCTTTCTTT. The chain is built from TRBV2 and TRBJ1-1; D gene unclear. CDR3 length equals 13 residues. CDR1 SNHLY and CDR2 FYNNEI come from the germline V gene. Trimming stripped 5 bases from V and 1 base from J, with 8 bases between.

The chain uses TRBV27 and TRBJ2-7, with TRBD2 identical over 10 bases. CDR3 length: 12 amino acids. V lost 7 bases, J lost 6 bases, and 3 bases stayed unmatched. Germline V gene sequence: CDR1 MNHEY, CDR2 SMNVEV (reference sequence). CDR3 in DNA: TGTGCCAGCATAGGACTAGCGGCCGAGCAGTACTTC. Translating gives CASIGLAAEQYF.

For this clonotype: This may stem from a read error, because a much larger clone lies one nucleotide away. V gene TRBV12-3 or TRBV12-4 combines with J gene TRBJ2-2, with D maybe TRBD2 (6 bases). CDR3 size: 13 residues. As DNA, the CDR3 is TGTGCCAGCAGTTTAGGGAGGGCCGGGGAGCTGTGTTTT. It specifies CASSLGRAGELCF.

This clonotype was picked up many times. This chain links TRBV28 with TRBJ1-3; tentatively, D is TRBD1 (5 bases). This CDR3 spans 16 amino acids. V was cut by 5 bases and J by 1 base, with 15 bases left in between. The germline V gene has CDR1 MDHEN and CDR2 SYDVKM. The CDR3 is CASSPSWGRSGNTIYF. Written as DNA, the CDR3 is TGTGCCAGCAGTCCCTCGTGGGGCAGGTCTGGAAACACCATATATTTT.

In its sample, this clonotype was seen many times. The rearrangement uses TRBV19 and TRBJ2-7, with 7 bases lining up with TRBD1. The junction had 10 bases not matched to a gene; V was cut back by 5 bases and J by 3 bases. CDR3 length: 15 residues. Germline-derived CDR1 and CDR2 are LNHDA and SQIVND (reference sequence). CDR3 coding DNA: TGTGCCAGTAGTTTCAGACAGGGCCTCCTCTACGAGCAGTACTTC. Residues: CASSFRQGLLYEQYF.

This clonotype showed up just a few times. Relative to the germline gene, one junction end is altered; a read error may explain this. The V call is TRBV11-2, the J call TRBJ1-2; TRBD1 matches at 9 bases. CDR1 and CDR2 from the germline V gene are SGHAT and FQNNGV. The CDR3 runs 18 residues. The CDR3 region is CASSSFARDRVRNCGYTF. The CDR3 nucleotides are TGTGCCAGCAGCAGTTTTGCCCGGGACAGGGTTCGGAACTGTGGCTACACCTTC.

This clonotype was detected many times. The gene calls are TRBV2 and TRBJ2-7; the match to TRBD2 covers 12 bases. The J segment lost 13 bases and the V segment lost 7 bases, leaving 11 bases of the junction unmatched. The CDR3 runs to 13 residues. Germline V gene sequence: CDR1 SNHLY, CDR2 FYNNEI. CDR3 DNA: TGTGCCAGCATGGCTAGCGGGAGGGCCAGTCATTACTTC. Protein sequence: CASMASGRASHYF.

The chain combines TRBV30 with TRBJ2-7, with 8 bases identical to TRBD2. Trimming took 3 bases from V and 0 from J; bases not matched to a gene: 4. This CDR3 is built from 14 residues. In germline, CDR1 is GTSNPN, CDR2 SVGIG (reference sequence). The CDR3 DNA is TGTGCCTGGAGCCCGGGGGGGAGCTCCTACGAGCAGTACTTC. Protein: CAWSPGGSSYEQYF.

The chain carries TRBV10-3 and TRBJ2-5, with no clear D. Looked up from germline, CDR1 is ENHRY and CDR2 is SYGVKD. With 3 bases removed from V and 4 bases from J, the gap between germline ends came to 9 bases. This CDR3 region has 13 residues. The CDR3 coding sequence is TGTGCCATCAGTGATATCAGGTCAGAGACCCAGTACTTC. This codes for CAISDIRSETQYF.

This clonotype was detected many times. The CDR3 loop reads CASSRTSGSDYEQYF. The DNA of the CDR3 is TGTGCCAGCAGTCGCACTAGCGGGAGTGATTACGAGCAGTACTTC. This chain connects TRBV6-5 to TRBJ2-7; 11 bases align to TRBD2. The V segment lost 5 bases and the J segment 4 bases; nucleotides outside the gene matches: 7. Germline values: CDR1 MNHEY, CDR2 SVGAGI. This CDR3 has 15 residues.